The rows below give T cell receptor beta chains drawn from one sample of a study of a mutant IDH1 vaccine in newly diagnosed glioma. Assay: immunoSEQ multiplex PCR; the TCRdb copy retains only in-frame clones and omits some. The table lists about 94,000 clones, 89% of them singletons. Their antigens are not known. The sequencing used PBMCs, collected from a glioma patient whose treatment included an IDH1 peptide vaccine. The source is a woman in her fifties or sixties with glioma. The CDR3 runs from the conserved cysteine through the conserved F or W. Each record gives: D gene, J gene, V gene, clone size, CDR3 length, CDR3 protein, CDR3 DNA. D genes are given only for firm matches. Not every row has a clone size; where given, it reads once, few, many or a size class.

.	TRBJ2-3	TRBV27	once	15	CASRKKGMGTDTQYF	TGTGCCAGCAGAAAGAAGGGTATGGGGACAGATACGCAGTATTTT
.	TRBJ1-3	TRBV28	.	13	CASSLTWENTIYF	TGTGCCAGCAGTTTAACTTGGGAGAACACCATATATTTT
TRBD1	TRBJ2-1	TRBV6-5	.	15	CASSFTGGSYNEQFF	TGTGCCAGCAGTTTCACAGGGGGCTCCTACAATGAGCAGTTCTTC
TRBD1	TRBJ2-7	TRBV28	.	14	CASEQGPLNYEQYF	TGTGCCAGCGAACAGGGGCCGCTTAACTACGAGCAGTACTTC
.	TRBJ1-2	TRBV6-1	.	15	CASSSTGWGVRGYTF	TGTGCCAGCAGTTCTACAGGGTGGGGTGTTAGAGGCTACACCTTC
TRBD1	TRBJ1-2	TRBV7-9	.	15	CASSSGQGLNYGYTF	TGTGCCAGCAGCTCCGGACAGGGACTTAACTATGGCTACACCTTC
.	TRBJ2-2	TRBV5-6	.	13	CASSPTVTGELFF	TGTGCCAGCAGCCCGACAGTCACCGGGGAGCTGTTTTTT
.	TRBJ1-5	TRBV4-1	.	15	CASSQGVNSNQPQHF	TGCGCCAGCAGCCAAGGAGTGAATAGCAATCAGCCCCAGCATTTT
.	TRBJ2-2	TRBV28	.	13	CAVRGSNTGELFF	TGTGCCGTCCGAGGTTCTAACACCGGGGAGCTGTTTTTT
TRBD1	TRBJ1-2	TRBV2	few	10	CASRTGLDTF	TGTGCCAGCAGGACAGGGCTGGATACCTTC
TRBD2	TRBJ2-5	TRBV2	.	14	CASSPGTSQETQYF	TGTGCCAGCAGTCCCGGGACTAGTCAAGAGACCCAGTACTTC
.	TRBJ1-2	TRBV5-4	.	13	CASRLFGGAGYTF	TGTGCCAGCAGGTTATTTGGGGGAGCTGGCTACACCTTC
.	TRBJ2-7	TRBV14	few	17	CASSSYQPRRIHYEQYF	TGTGCCAGCAGCTCTTACCAACCCCGACGAATTCATTACGAGCAGTACTTC
.	TRBJ1-2	TRBV5-4	few	12	CASIEGNYGYTF	TGTGCCAGCATAGAGGGGAACTATGGCTACACCTTC
TRBD1	TRBJ2-7	TRBV28	.	15	CASSRGTAISYEQYF	TGTGCCAGCAGTCGAGGGACAGCTATCTCCTACGAGCAGTACTTC
.	TRBJ1-2	TRBV5-4	once	14	CASSSRQLNYGYTF	TGTGCCAGCAGCTCGCGACAGCTTAACTATGGCTACACCTTC
.	TRBJ2-1	TRBV10-3	.	15	CAISEGEGSYNEQFF	TGTGCCATCAGCGAGGGGGAGGGGTCCTACAATGAGCAGTTCTTC
.	TRBJ1-2	TRBV5-6	.	15	CASSLVTAANYGYTF	TGTGCCAGCAGCTTGGTCACAGCGGCTAACTATGGCTACACCTTC
.	TRBJ2-1	TRBV5-4	.	9	CASRPEQFF	TGTGCCAGCAGGCCTGAGCAGTTCTTC
TRBD1	TRBJ2-7	TRBV19	.	16	CASSIDSRHRGYEQYF	TGTGCCAGTAGTATAGACTCCCGACACAGGGGCTACGAGCAGTACTTC
.	TRBJ1-1	TRBV6-1	.	15	CASSYGTGLNTEAFF	TGTGCCAGCAGCTACGGAACGGGGCTGAACACTGAAGCTTTCTTT
.	TRBJ2-5	TRBV4-1	.	17	CASSLRNRGRRQETQYF	TGCGCCAGCAGCCTTCGAAATCGGGGTCGACGCCAAGAGACCCAGTACTTC
TRBD2	TRBJ2-3	TRBV7-8	.	16	CASSPTSGRGTDTQYF	TGTGCCAGCAGTCCGACTAGCGGGAGGGGGACAGATACGCAGTATTTT
.	TRBJ1-1	TRBV28	.	14	CASSSTGPNTEAFF	TGTGCCAGCAGTTCCACAGGTCCGAACACTGAAGCTTTCTTT
.	TRBJ2-2	TRBV6-5	.	14	CASNPDTTPGELFF	TGTGCCAGCAACCCGGACACGACCCCCGGGGAGCTGTTTTTT
.	TRBJ1-5	TRBV19	.	13	CASSIGQPRPQHF	TGTGCCAGTAGTATTGGTCAGCCCCGGCCCCAGCATTTT
TRBD2	TRBJ2-3	TRBV5-1	few	15	CASSFGRAPTDTQYF	TGCGCCAGCAGCTTCGGGAGGGCCCCCACAGATACGCAGTATTTT
TRBD2	TRBJ2-2	TRBV10-1	.	16	CASSALSGEGTGELFF	TGCGCCAGCAGTGCCCTCTCGGGGGAGGGCACCGGGGAGCTGTTTTTT
.	TRBJ2-3	TRBV9	.	17	CASSVEIRRNSTDTQYF	TGTGCCAGCAGCGTAGAAATTCGGCGGAACAGCACAGATACGCAGTATTTT
TRBD2	TRBJ2-7	TRBV10-3	once	17	CAISEEGLAVPAYEQYF	TGTGCCATCAGTGAGGAGGGACTAGCGGTTCCAGCCTACGAGCAGTACTTC
.	TRBJ1-3	TRBV9	few	16	CASSVGPVPSGNTIYF	TGTGCCAGCAGCGTAGGCCCGGTCCCCTCTGGAAACACCATATATTTT
TRBD2	TRBJ2-1	TRBV2	.	17	CASSPGGEGPTYNEQFF	TGTGCCAGCAGCCCCGGGGGGGAGGGCCCAACCTACAATGAGCAGTTCTTC
TRBD1	TRBJ1-1	TRBV7-9	.	16	CASRYGTVSMNTEAFF	TGTGCCAGCAGATATGGGACAGTTTCCATGAACACTGAAGCTTTCTTT
TRBD2	TRBJ2-3	TRBV11-2	.	17	CASSPRTSGRVTDTQYF	TGTGCCAGCAGCCCACGGACTAGCGGGAGGGTCACAGATACGCAGTATTTT
.	TRBJ1-4	TRBV27	.	13	CASRFNVGEKLFF	TGTGCCAGCAGATTCAACGTGGGCGAAAAACTGTTTTTT
.	TRBJ1-1	TRBV5-1	.	14	CASSLGGMNTEAFF	TGCGCCAGCAGCTTGGGGGGAATGAACACTGAAGCTTTCTTT
.	TRBJ1-2	TRBV27	.	15	CASSLVPPGAHGYTF	TGTGCCAGCAGTTTGGTCCCTCCGGGGGCACATGGCTACACCTTC
.	TRBJ1-2	TRBV6-5	few	13	CASSGPANYGYTF	TGTGCCAGCAGTGGGCCAGCTAACTATGGCTACACCTTC
TRBD1	TRBJ2-5	TRBV7-9	.	19	CASSLARIGQGLFRETQYF	TGTGCCAGCAGCTTAGCTAGGATTGGACAGGGTCTCTTCCGAGAGACCCAGTACTTC
.	TRBJ1-5	TRBV30	.	14	CAWSTGSANQPQHF	TGTGCCTGGAGTACAGGGTCCGCAAATCAGCCCCAGCATTTT
TRBD1	TRBJ2-6	TRBV11-2	.	19	CASSLGPGQGVTGANVLTF	TGTGCCAGCAGCTTGGGGCCGGGACAGGGGGTAACTGGGGCCAACGTCCTGACTTTC
.	TRBJ2-7	TRBV4-1	few	12	CASSQGGYEQYF	TGCGCCAGCAGCCAAGGTGGGTACGAGCAGTACTTC
.	TRBJ1-4	TRBV6-5	.	15	CASSYTTGPNEKLFF	TGTGCCAGCAGTTACACCACAGGCCCTAATGAAAAACTGTTTTTT
TRBD1	TRBJ2-4	TRBV5-6	.	14	CASSSRDRENIQYF	TGTGCCAGCAGCTCGCGGGACAGGGAGAACATTCAGTACTTC
.	TRBJ2-2	TRBV5-1	.	15	CASSLGGTTARELFF	TGCGCCAGCAGCTTGGGGGGGACCACGGCGCGGGAGCTGTTTTTT
TRBD2	TRBJ2-1	TRBV9	once	15	CASSARTSGIDEQFF	TGTGCCAGCAGCGCCAGGACTAGCGGGATTGATGAGCAGTTCTTC
TRBD2	TRBJ2-1	TRBV5-1	.	14	CASSLAGGGNEQFF	TGCGCCAGCAGCTTAGCGGGAGGAGGTAATGAGCAGTTCTTC